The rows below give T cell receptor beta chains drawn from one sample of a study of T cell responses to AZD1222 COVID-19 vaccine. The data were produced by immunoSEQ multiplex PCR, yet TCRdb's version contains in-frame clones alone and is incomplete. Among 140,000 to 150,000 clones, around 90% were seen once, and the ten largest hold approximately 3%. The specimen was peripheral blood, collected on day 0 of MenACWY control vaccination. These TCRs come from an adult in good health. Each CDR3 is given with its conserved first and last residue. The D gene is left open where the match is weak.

CDR3: CASGPQGQGATRYTF
V: TRBV7-2
J: TRBJ1-2
D: TRBD1

CDR3: CASSIGSSRAEAFF
V: TRBV5-1
J: TRBJ1-1
D: .

CDR3: CAINSVLTSLNTEAFF
V: TRBV10-3
J: TRBJ1-1
D: .

CDR3: CASRLAGDTQYF
V: TRBV19
J: TRBJ2-3
D: TRBD2

CDR3: CASSSLATGDTDTQYF
V: TRBV7-9
J: TRBJ2-3
D: .

CDR3: CASSLEGVSSDSPLHF
V: TRBV5-1
J: TRBJ1-6
D: .

CDR3: CASSPTQADSGNTIYF
V: TRBV18
J: TRBJ1-3
D: .

CDR3: CASSQEEGAGDGELFF
V: TRBV4-2
J: TRBJ2-2
D: .

CDR3: CASSTRDGYTF
V: TRBV7-9
J: TRBJ1-2
D: .

CDR3: CASRAGAGNQPQHF
V: TRBV27
J: TRBJ1-5
D: .

CDR3: CASSLTGIYGYTF
V: TRBV6-2/TRBV6-3
J: TRBJ1-2
D: .

CDR3: CASSSTPEGGYGYTF
V: TRBV28
J: TRBJ1-2
D: .

CDR3: CASSISEPSFGDTQYF
V: TRBV19
J: TRBJ2-3
D: .

CDR3: CASSSRGLNTEAFF
V: TRBV19
J: TRBJ1-1
D: TRBD1

CDR3: CASKPYQAGELFF
V: TRBV2
J: TRBJ2-2
D: .

CDR3: CACNRDSLREKLFF
V: TRBV30
J: TRBJ1-4
D: .

CDR3: CARQLTGNNQPQHF
V: TRBV27
J: TRBJ1-5
D: .

CDR3: CATSRGTLNTGELFF
V: TRBV15
J: TRBJ2-2
D: .

CDR3: CASSLVSSGTSTDTQYF
V: TRBV7-2
J: TRBJ2-3
D: TRBD2

CDR3: CASSFRGENTEAFF
V: TRBV5-1
J: TRBJ1-1
D: TRBD1

CDR3: CSYRASNTEAFF
V: TRBV29-1
J: TRBJ1-1
D: .

CDR3: CASSTFPTEAFF
V: TRBV19
J: TRBJ1-1
D: .

CDR3: CASSESHNGRSQPQHF
V: TRBV6-1
J: TRBJ1-5
D: .

CDR3: CASSLRTSGGSPYEQYF
V: TRBV7-2
J: TRBJ2-7
D: TRBD2

CDR3: CASSESRGGRDTQYF
V: TRBV10-1
J: TRBJ2-3
D: .

CDR3: CASRWGGTGANVLTF
V: TRBV13
J: TRBJ2-6
D: .

CDR3: CASSLLGGPAKEAFF
V: TRBV28
J: TRBJ1-1
D: .

CDR3: CASSQEGQLYNEKLFF
V: TRBV3-1/TRBV3-2
J: TRBJ1-4
D: .

CDR3: CASSKLGDNTDTQYF
V: TRBV27
J: TRBJ2-3
D: .

CDR3: CASSFGTATNEKLFF
V: TRBV27
J: TRBJ1-4
D: .

CDR3: CASSYLTAARGGGYTF
V: TRBV6-5
J: TRBJ1-2
D: .

CDR3: CASSGDGRDTEAFF
V: TRBV2
J: TRBJ1-1
D: .

CDR3: CASSPGTDHYGYTF
V: TRBV5-5
J: TRBJ1-2
D: .

CDR3: CASSVGRVMNTEAFF
V: TRBV9
J: TRBJ1-1
D: .

CDR3: CAWSYRFSEQYF
V: TRBV30
J: TRBJ2-7
D: .

CDR3: CASSLAGVAGNTIYF
V: TRBV7-2
J: TRBJ1-3
D: .

CDR3: CASSQDLTGGYGYTF
V: TRBV3-1/TRBV3-2
J: TRBJ1-2
D: TRBD1

CDR3: CASSNTELAGANVLTF
V: TRBV7-8
J: TRBJ2-6
D: TRBD2

CDR3: CASSEFFRRQGEDEQYF
V: TRBV6-1
J: TRBJ2-7
D: .

CDR3: CASRAPRGDREYF
V: TRBV6-5
J: TRBJ2-7
D: TRBD1

CDR3: CASSSGPISYNEQFF
V: TRBV7-9
J: TRBJ2-1
D: .

CDR3: CASSLAWRGGGNEQFF
V: TRBV5-4
J: TRBJ2-1
D: TRBD2

CDR3: CASSQVYGTGGPGNTIYF
V: TRBV4-1
J: TRBJ1-3
D: TRBD1

CDR3: CSVVRGSSYNEQFF
V: TRBV29-1
J: TRBJ2-1
D: TRBD2

CDR3: CASSFRGSGANVLTF
V: TRBV28
J: TRBJ2-6
D: .

CDR3: CASSSLNRQGKGTEAFF
V: TRBV5-6
J: TRBJ1-1
D: TRBD1

CDR3: CAWSGGPSYEQYF
V: TRBV30
J: TRBJ2-7
D: .

CDR3: CASSVSQTNTEAFF
V: TRBV2
J: TRBJ1-1
D: .

CDR3: CASSSTQVSNQPQHF
V: TRBV18
J: TRBJ1-5
D: .

CDR3: CASSLQTGGFYGYTF
V: TRBV27
J: TRBJ1-2
D: TRBD1

CDR3: CASSVPRQGSSYNEQFF
V: TRBV9
J: TRBJ2-1
D: TRBD1

CDR3: CASSLNWLQPQHF
V: TRBV7-2
J: TRBJ1-5
D: .

CDR3: CASSQASVTQETQYF
V: TRBV3-1/TRBV3-2
J: TRBJ2-5
D: .

CDR3: CASSLDQGANGNTIYF
V: TRBV5-1
J: TRBJ1-3
D: TRBD1

CDR3: CASSPMDRTLNTEAFF
V: TRBV18
J: TRBJ1-1
D: TRBD1